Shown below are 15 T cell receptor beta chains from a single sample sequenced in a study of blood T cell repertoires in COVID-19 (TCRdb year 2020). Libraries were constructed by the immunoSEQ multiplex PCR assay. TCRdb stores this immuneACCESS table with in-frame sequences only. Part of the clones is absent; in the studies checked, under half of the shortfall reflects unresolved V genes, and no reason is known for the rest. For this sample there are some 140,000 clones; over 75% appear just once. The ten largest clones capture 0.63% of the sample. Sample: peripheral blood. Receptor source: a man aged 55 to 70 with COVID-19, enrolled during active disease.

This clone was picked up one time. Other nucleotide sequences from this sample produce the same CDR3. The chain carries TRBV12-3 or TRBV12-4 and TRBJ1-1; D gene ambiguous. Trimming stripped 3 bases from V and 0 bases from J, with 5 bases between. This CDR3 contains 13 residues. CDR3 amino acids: CASSFAVNTEAFF. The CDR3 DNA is TGTGCCAGCAGTTTCGCGGTGAACACTGAAGCTTTCTTT.

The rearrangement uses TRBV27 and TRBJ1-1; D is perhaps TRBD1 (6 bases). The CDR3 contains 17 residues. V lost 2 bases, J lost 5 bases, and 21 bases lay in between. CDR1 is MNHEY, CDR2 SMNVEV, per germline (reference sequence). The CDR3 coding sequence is TGTGCCAGCAGTTTAACTCCCAACAGGGCCATGGGGACTGAAGCTTTCTTT. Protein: CASSLTPNRAMGTEAFF.

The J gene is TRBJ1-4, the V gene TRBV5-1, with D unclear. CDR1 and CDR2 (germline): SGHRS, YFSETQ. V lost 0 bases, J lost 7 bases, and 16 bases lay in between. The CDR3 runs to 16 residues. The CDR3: CASSLGSSALGEKLFF. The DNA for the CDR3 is TGCGCCAGCAGCTTGGGGAGTTCAGCCCTGGGTGAAAAACTGTTTTTT.

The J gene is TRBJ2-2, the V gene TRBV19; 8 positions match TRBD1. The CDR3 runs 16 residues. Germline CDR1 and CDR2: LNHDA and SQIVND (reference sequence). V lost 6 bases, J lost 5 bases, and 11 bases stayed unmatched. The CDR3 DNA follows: TGTGCCAGTAGGAATTACAGGGGGGCAAGGACCGGGGAGCTGTTTTTT. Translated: CASRNYRGARTGELFF.

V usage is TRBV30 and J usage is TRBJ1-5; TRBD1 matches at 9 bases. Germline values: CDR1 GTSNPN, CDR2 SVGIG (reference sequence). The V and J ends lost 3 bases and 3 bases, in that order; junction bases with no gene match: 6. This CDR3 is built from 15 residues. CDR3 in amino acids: CAWRVRDRVNQPQHF. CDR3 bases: TGTGCCTGGAGGGTGCGGGACAGGGTCAATCAGCCCCAGCATTTT.

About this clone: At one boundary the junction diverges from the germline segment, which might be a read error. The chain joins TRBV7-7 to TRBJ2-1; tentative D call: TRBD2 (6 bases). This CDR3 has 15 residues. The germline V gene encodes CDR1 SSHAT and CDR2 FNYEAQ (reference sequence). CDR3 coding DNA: TGTGCTAGCAGCCACTCGGGCGGGGCAGGGAATGAGCAGTTCTTC. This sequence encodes CASSHSGGAGNEQFF.

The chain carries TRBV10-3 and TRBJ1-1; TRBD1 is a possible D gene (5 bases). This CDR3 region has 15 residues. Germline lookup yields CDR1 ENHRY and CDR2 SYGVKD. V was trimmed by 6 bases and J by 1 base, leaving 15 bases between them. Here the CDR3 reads CAISEKGQGNTEAFF. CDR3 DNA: TGTGCCATCAGCGAGAAGGGCCAGGGGAACACTGAAGCTTTCTTT.

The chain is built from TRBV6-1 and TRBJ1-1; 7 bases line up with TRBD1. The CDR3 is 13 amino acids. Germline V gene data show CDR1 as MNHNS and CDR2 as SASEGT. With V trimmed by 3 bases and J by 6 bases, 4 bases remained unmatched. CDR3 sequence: CASSETGKAEAFF. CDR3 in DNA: TGTGCCAGCAGTGAGACAGGGAAGGCTGAAGCTTTCTTT.

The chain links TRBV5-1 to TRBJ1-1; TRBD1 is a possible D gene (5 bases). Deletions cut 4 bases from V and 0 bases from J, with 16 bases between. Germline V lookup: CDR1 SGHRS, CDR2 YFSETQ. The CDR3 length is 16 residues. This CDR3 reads CASSPRTGGLNTEAFF. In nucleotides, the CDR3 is TGCGCCAGCAGCCCGAGGACCGGGGGGTTGAACACTGAAGCTTTCTTT.

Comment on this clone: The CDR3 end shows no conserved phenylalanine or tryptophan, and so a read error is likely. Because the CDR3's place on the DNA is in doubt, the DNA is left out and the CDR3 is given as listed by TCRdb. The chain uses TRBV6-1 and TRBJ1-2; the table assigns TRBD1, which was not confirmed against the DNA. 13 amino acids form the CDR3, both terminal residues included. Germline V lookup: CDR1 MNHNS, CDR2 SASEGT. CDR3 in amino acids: CASSEGSGPQSVG.

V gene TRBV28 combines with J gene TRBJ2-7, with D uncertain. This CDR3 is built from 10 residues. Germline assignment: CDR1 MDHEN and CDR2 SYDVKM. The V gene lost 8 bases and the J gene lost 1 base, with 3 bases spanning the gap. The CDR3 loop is CASRSYEQYF. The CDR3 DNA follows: TGTGCCAGCCGGTCCTACGAGCAGTACTTC.

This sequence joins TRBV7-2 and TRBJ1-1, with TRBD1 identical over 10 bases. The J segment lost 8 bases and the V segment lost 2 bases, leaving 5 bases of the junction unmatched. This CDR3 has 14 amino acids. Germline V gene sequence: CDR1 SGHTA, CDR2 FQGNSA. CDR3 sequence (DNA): TGTGCCAGCAGCTTAATGGGACAGGGGTTCGAAGCTTTCTTT. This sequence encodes CASSLMGQGFEAFF.

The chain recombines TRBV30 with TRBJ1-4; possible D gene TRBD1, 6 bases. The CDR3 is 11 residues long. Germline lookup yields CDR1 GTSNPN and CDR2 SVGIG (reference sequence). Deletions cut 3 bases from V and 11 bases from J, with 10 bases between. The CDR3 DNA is TGTGCCTGGAGCGTCGGACAGAAACTGTTTTTT. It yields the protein CAWSVGQKLFF.

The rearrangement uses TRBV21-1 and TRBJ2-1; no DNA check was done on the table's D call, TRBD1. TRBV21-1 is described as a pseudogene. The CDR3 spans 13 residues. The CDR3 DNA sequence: TGTGCCAGCAGAACAGACAGGGCCCATGAGCAGTTCTTC. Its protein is CASRTDRAHEQFF.

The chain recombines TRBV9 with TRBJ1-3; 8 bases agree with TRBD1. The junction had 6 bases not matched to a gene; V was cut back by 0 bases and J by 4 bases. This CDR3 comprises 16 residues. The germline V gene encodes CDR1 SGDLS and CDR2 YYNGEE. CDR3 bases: TGTGCCAGCAGCGTAGGTCAGGGGGCAGGAGGAAACACCATATATTTT. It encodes CASSVGQGAGGNTIYF.